The next 25 T cell receptor beta chains were all read from a single sample in a study of technical replicates of blood from several donors. The data were produced by immunoSEQ multiplex PCR, yet TCRdb's version contains in-frame clones alone and is incomplete. The sample lists 80,000 or so clones, roughly 94% seen once, with about 0.39% in the top ten. Sequencing was performed on T cells isolated from PBMCs. These receptors all stem from a human donor in good health.

This chain links TRBV5-6 with TRBJ2-3, with D possibly matching TRBD2 (5 bases). In germline, CDR1 is SGHDT, CDR2 YYEEEE. V lost 2 bases, J lost 4 bases, and 11 bases lay in between. The CDR3 consists of 14 residues. The CDR3 DNA is TGTGCCAGCAGCTTCGAGCTAGCAGCAGATACGCAGTATTTT. It specifies CASSFELAADTQYF.

The V and J genes are TRBV5-4 and TRBJ2-1; 13 positions match TRBD2. V lost 4 bases and J lost 9; bases outside the gene matches: 7. In germline, CDR1 is SGHNT, CDR2 YYREEE (reference sequence). The CDR3 extends over 15 amino acids. Here the CDR3 DNA reads TGTGCCAGCAGCGCGGGACTAGCGGGAAGAGTTGAGCAGTTCTTC. The encoded protein is CASSAGLAGRVEQFF.

V and J are TRBV7-6 and TRBJ2-7; D ambiguous. Trimming removed 5 bases at V and 3 bases at J, with 11 bases between. Germline assignment: CDR1 SGHVS and CDR2 FNYEAQ. The CDR3 runs to 13 residues. The chain's CDR3 is CASSPNEHYEQYF. The CDR3 coding sequence is TGTGCCAGCAGCCCGAATGAACACTACGAGCAGTACTTC. The full variable domain, completed using reference TRBV7-6 and TRBJ2-7, is GAGVSQSPRYKVTKRGQDVALRCDPISGHVSLYWYRQALGQGPEFLTYFNYEAQQDKSGLPNDRFSAERPEGSISTLTIQRTEQRDSAMYRCASSPNEHYEQYFGPGTRLTVT.

Only a few counts were recorded for this clone. The J gene is TRBJ1-5, the V gene TRBV19; tentative D call: TRBD1 (6 bases). The CDR3 sequence is 15 residues long. Germline values: CDR1 LNHDA, CDR2 SQIVND (reference sequence). Deletions cut 5 bases from V and 1 base from J, with 12 bases between. Here the CDR3 reads CASSSQGNSNQPQHF. In nucleotides, the CDR3 is TGTGCCAGTAGTTCCCAGGGGAACAGCAATCAGCCCCAGCATTTT.

The CDR3 coding sequence is TGTGCCAGTAGTATTCGCGGGGTTTACGAGCAGTACTTC. Residues: CASSIRGVYEQYF. The J gene is TRBJ2-7, the V gene TRBV19; D is possibly TRBD2 (6 bases). The CDR3 sequence is 13 residues long. The germline V gene encodes CDR1 LNHDA and CDR2 SQIVND (reference sequence). Trimming cost V 3 bases and J 4 bases, with 10 bases left between them.

The V and J genes are TRBV4-3 and TRBJ1-2; TRBD1 agrees at 8 bases. The CDR3 covers 13 residues. V lost 4 bases to trimming and J lost 8 bases; unmatched junction nucleotides: 6. Per the germline V gene, CDR1 is LGHNA and CDR2 is YSLEER. In nucleotides, the CDR3 is TGCGCCAGCAGCCCAGGGGGCTTGAAAGGCTACACCTTC. Encoded protein: CASSPGGLKGYTF.

The chain employs TRBV7-9 and TRBJ1-2; D call uncertain. V was cut by 10 bases and J by 2 bases, with 11 bases left in between. CDR1 SEHNR and CDR2 FQNEAQ come from the germline V gene (reference sequence). The CDR3 is made up of 12 amino acids. The CDR3 protein is CAIGITNYGYTF. CDR3 sequence (DNA): TGTGCCATCGGGATAACCAACTATGGCTACACCTTC.

The chain couples TRBV11-2 to TRBJ2-1; maybe TRBD2 (7 bases). The CDR3 length is 13 residues. Between the trimmed V and J ends, which lost 1 base and 10 bases, there was a span of 11 bases. Germline lookup yields CDR1 SGHAT and CDR2 FQNNGV. This CDR3 is CASSLVRGGEQFF. Written as DNA, the CDR3 is TGTGCCAGCAGCTTAGTGAGGGGGGGGGAGCAGTTCTTC.

The chain combines TRBV28 with TRBJ2-7; D uncertain. V lost 5 bases and J 5 bases, leaving 10 bases between the germline ends. In germline, CDR1 is MDHEN, CDR2 SYDVKM. This CDR3 spans 12 amino acids. The CDR3 DNA follows: TGTGCCAGCAGTGGAGTCGTTAACGAGCAGTACTTC. This codes for CASSGVVNEQYF. The full variable domain, its missing parts supplied by reference TRBV28 and TRBJ2-7, is DVKVTQSSRYLVKRTGEKVFLECVQDMDHENMFWYRQDPGLGLRLIYFSYDVKMKEKGDIPEGYSVSREKKERFSLILESASTNQTSMYLCASSGVVNEQYFGPGTRLTVT.

This rearrangement joins TRBV9 to TRBJ2-1; 15 nucleotides align to TRBD2. The CDR3 is made up of 16 amino acids. The germline gives CDR1 SGDLS, CDR2 YYNGEE. V lost 3 bases to trimming and J lost 7 bases; unmatched junction nucleotides: 5. The CDR3 spells CASSETGTSGRNEQFF. In nucleotides, the CDR3 is TGTGCCAGCAGCGAAACCGGGACTAGCGGGAGGAATGAGCAGTTCTTC.

V gene TRBV15 combines with J gene TRBJ2-7, with no clear D. CDR1 is LNHNV and CDR2 is YYDKDF in the germline V gene (reference sequence). V was trimmed by 0 bases and J by 0 bases, leaving 6 bases between them. CDR3 length: 14 amino acids. The CDR3 region is CATSRESSSYEQYF. The CDR3 DNA is TGTGCCACCAGCAGAGAGTCCAGCTCCTACGAGCAGTACTTC.

This sequence joins TRBV5-1 and TRBJ2-7; 7 bases match TRBD2. After removal of 1 base from V and 5 bases from J, the junction contained 6 bases not matched to a gene. Germline CDR1 is SGHRS and CDR2 is YFSETQ. The CDR3 extends over 14 amino acids. The CDR3 DNA follows: TGCGCCAGCAGCTTGACCAGCGGGAACCACGAGCAGTACTTC. Its translation is CASSLTSGNHEQYF.

The chain recombines TRBV10-3 with TRBJ2-1; 13 nucleotides agree with TRBD2. Trimming cost V 10 bases and J 5 bases; bases outside gene matches: 5. The length of the CDR3 is 14 residues. CDR1 and CDR2 from the germline V gene are ENHRY and SYGVKD. CDR3 sequence (DNA): TGTGCCAAGCTGGGGACTAGCGGGAACAATGAGCAGTTCTTC. Translation: CAKLGTSGNNEQFF.

The gene calls are TRBV4-2 and TRBJ2-1; 9 bases line up with TRBD2. Trimming at V came to 1 base and at J to 6 bases, leaving 1 base not matched to a gene. Germline V lookup: CDR1 LGHNA, CDR2 YNFKEQ. The CDR3 totals 14 residues. CDR3 DNA sequence: TGTGCCAGCAGCCAAGGCGGGAGGGCCAATGAGCAGTTCTTC. Its translation: CASSQGGRANEQFF.

The CDR3 region is CASSYRGVGTSGRGTYEQYF. The CDR3 DNA is TGTGCCAGCAGTTATCGGGGTGTGGGGACTAGCGGGAGGGGGACCTACGAGCAGTACTTC. V usage is TRBV11-3 and J usage is TRBJ2-7, with 16 bases aligning to TRBD2. V lost 6 bases, J lost 2 bases, and 16 bases stayed unmatched. The germline CDR1 and CDR2 sequences are SGHNT and YENEEA. This CDR3 contains 20 residues.

The chain recombines TRBV21-1 with TRBJ2-7; the D call in the table, TRBD2, was not verified against the DNA. TRBV21-1 is deemed a pseudogene. CDR3 length: 15 amino acids. The CDR3 sequence: CASSSPAGGSYEQYF. Written as DNA, the CDR3 is TGTGCCAGCAGCTCCCCAGCCGGCGGCTCCTACGAGCAGTACTTC.

This clone showed up just once. The chain couples TRBV28 to TRBJ2-7, with a weak D call TRBD2 (6 bases). The germline CDR1 and CDR2 sequences are MDHEN and SYDVKM. CDR3 length: 14 residues. V shed 5 bases and J shed 8 bases, with 19 bases lying between them. DNA for the CDR3: TGTGCCAGCAGTGTCCGGGACTGGCTAAGACAGCAGTACTTC. Translated, it gives CASSVRDWLRQQYF.

The genes are TRBV6-1 and TRBJ1-1; 12 bases align to TRBD1. Trimming took 6 bases from V and 7 from J; bases not matched to a gene: 9. CDR1 MNHNS and CDR2 SASEGT come from the germline V gene. The CDR3 is made up of 15 amino acids. The CDR3 nucleotides read TGTGCCAGCAGGGGGACAGGGGGCCTGAGGATTGAAGCTTTCTTT. It encodes CASRGTGGLRIEAFF.

The CDR3 bases are TGTGCCAGCAGCCCCCAGGGCAGGGGTAAAAATGAGCAGTTCTTC. Protein: CASSPQGRGKNEQFF. The chain is built from TRBV7-9 and TRBJ2-1; possible D gene TRBD1, 6 bases. The germline CDR1 and CDR2 sequences are SEHNR and FQNEAQ (reference sequence). This CDR3 has 15 amino acids. V was trimmed by 5 bases and J by 7 bases, leaving 18 bases between them.

The genes are TRBV4-2 and TRBJ2-3; 14 bases fit TRBD2. Germline loops: CDR1 LGHNA, CDR2 YNFKEQ. The CDR3 runs 15 residues. J gave up 7 bases and V 5 bases, and 5 bases lay outside the gene matches. In DNA form, the CDR3 reads TGTGCCAGCAGCGGGACTAGCGGGAGTCCCAATACGCAGTATTTT. Its protein product is CASSGTSGSPNTQYF.

The rearrangement uses TRBV5-1 and TRBJ1-2, with 10 bases identical to TRBD1. Germline CDR1 and CDR2: SGHRS and YFSETQ. The V and J ends lost 3 bases and 4 bases, in that order; junction bases with no gene match: 6. This CDR3 has 15 residues. The CDR3 protein is CASSSGTGEPYGYTF. Here the CDR3 DNA reads TGCGCCAGCAGCTCCGGGACAGGGGAACCCTATGGCTACACCTTC.

This sequence joins TRBV5-6 and TRBJ2-7; D possibly corresponds to TRBD2 (6 bases). Germline V lookup: CDR1 SGHDT, CDR2 YYEEEE. The length of the CDR3 is 15 residues. V was trimmed by 6 bases and J by 5 bases, leaving 21 bases between them. CDR3 in amino acids: CASTISGGLRDEQYF. The CDR3 DNA reads as TGTGCCAGCACCATCTCAGGAGGGTTGAGAGACGAGCAGTACTTC.

The CDR3, as DNA: TGTGCCAGCTCACCACGGCGGGGCCAAGAGACCCAGTACTTC. Translating gives CASSPRRGQETQYF. The rearrangement links TRBV18 to TRBJ2-5; maybe TRBD2 (6 bases). Trimming pared 1 base from V and 1 base from J, leaving 7 bases between. The CDR3 covers 14 residues. Germline V CDR1 and CDR2: KGHSH, LQKENI.

The V and J genes are TRBV10-3 and TRBJ2-7; D call uncertain. This CDR3 comprises 14 residues. Between the trimmed V and J ends, which lost 7 bases and 0 bases, there was a span of 13 bases. From germline, CDR1 is ENHRY and CDR2 SYGVKD. The CDR3 is CAINTADNSYEQYF. The CDR3 DNA follows: TGTGCCATCAATACAGCTGACAACTCCTACGAGCAGTACTTC.

This clone was picked up a small number of times. The V call is TRBV10-3, the J call TRBJ1-1; tentatively, D is TRBD1 (6 bases). Per the germline V gene, CDR1 is ENHRY and CDR2 is SYGVKD. The CDR3 runs 13 residues. The V and J ends lost 3 bases and 5 bases respectively, with 10 bases between them. CDR3 sequence (DNA): TGTGCCATCAGTGATACACAGGGAACTGAAGCTTTCTTT. This translates into CAISDTQGTEAFF.